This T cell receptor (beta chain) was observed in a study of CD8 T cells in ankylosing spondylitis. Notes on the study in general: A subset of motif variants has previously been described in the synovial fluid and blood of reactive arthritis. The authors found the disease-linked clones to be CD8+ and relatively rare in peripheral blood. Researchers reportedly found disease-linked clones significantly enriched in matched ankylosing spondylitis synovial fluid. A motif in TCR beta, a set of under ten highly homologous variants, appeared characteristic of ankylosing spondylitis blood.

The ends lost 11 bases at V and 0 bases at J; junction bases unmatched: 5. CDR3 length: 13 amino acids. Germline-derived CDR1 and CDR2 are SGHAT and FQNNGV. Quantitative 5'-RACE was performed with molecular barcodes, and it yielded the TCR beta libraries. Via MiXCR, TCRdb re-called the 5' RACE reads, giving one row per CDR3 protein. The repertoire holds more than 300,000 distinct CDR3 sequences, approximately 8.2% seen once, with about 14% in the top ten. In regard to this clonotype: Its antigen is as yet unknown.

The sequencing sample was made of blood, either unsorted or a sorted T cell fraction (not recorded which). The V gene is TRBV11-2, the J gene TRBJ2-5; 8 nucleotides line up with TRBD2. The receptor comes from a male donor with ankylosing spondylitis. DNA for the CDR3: TGTGCCGGACTCGGGAGGGACCAAGAGACCCAGTACTTC. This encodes CAGLGRDQETQYF.